The 8 T cell receptor beta chains below come from one sample, sequenced in a study of blood T cell repertoires in COVID-19. Data came from immunoSEQ multiplex PCR; TCRdb stores just in-frame clones and leaves some out. Among some 190,000 clones listed, around 80% were seen once. The specimen sequenced was peripheral blood. The receptors come from a woman aged 45-65 years with acute or convalescent COVID-19.

This chain connects TRBV7-8 to TRBJ2-7; TRBD2 is a possible D gene (5 bases). Germline V gives CDR1 SGHVS, CDR2 FQNEAQ. Trimming took 5 bases from V and 3 from J, leaving 17 bases between them. The CDR3 spans 15 residues. This chain's CDR3 is CASSLGGVRGYEQYF. The DNA of the CDR3 is TGTGCCAGCAGCCTCGGCGGAGTTCGGGGCTACGAGCAGTACTTC. The whole variable domain, remainder taken from reference TRBV7-8 and TRBJ2-7, is GAGVSQSPRYKVAKRGQDVALRCDPISGHVSLFWYQQALGQGPEFLTYFQNEAQLDKSGLPSDRFFAERPEGSVSTLKIQRTQQEDSAVYLCASSLGGVRGYEQYFGPGTRLTVT.

This rearrangement joins TRBV7-2 to TRBJ2-7; TRBD2 matches 8 bases. V lost 5 bases to trimming and J lost 3 bases; unmatched junction nucleotides: 21. CDR1 is SGHTA, CDR2 FQGNSA, per germline. The CDR3 consists of 19 residues. The CDR3 coding sequence is TGTGCCAGCAGCACGCGCCCGGGTCTGGGAAGCGGGAGCCACTACGAGCAGTACTTC. Translating it yields CASSTRPGLGSGSHYEQYF. Based on the CDR3 plus reference TRBV7-2 and TRBJ2-7, the full variable domain is GAGVSQSPSNKVTEKGKDVELRCDPISGHTALYWYRQSLGQGLEFLIYFQGNSAPDKSGLPSDRFSAERTGGSVSTLTIQRTQQEDSAVYLCASSTRPGLGSGSHYEQYFGPGTRLTVT.

The DNA for the CDR3 is TGTGCCAGCACCCTAGGATTGGGACAGGGAGGCGAGACCCAGTACTTC. It yields the protein CASTLGLGQGGETQYF. J is TRBJ2-5 and V is TRBV9, with TRBD1 identical over 9 bases. V trimming: 6 bases; J trimming: 5 bases; junction bases outside the gene matches: 14. This CDR3 spans 16 amino acids. Looked up from germline, CDR1 is SGDLS and CDR2 is YYNGEE. Variable domain in full (rest from reference TRBV9 and TRBJ2-5): DSGVTQTPKHLITATGQRVTLRCSPRSGDLSVYWYQQSLDQGLQFLIQYYNGEERAKGNILERFSAQQFPDLHSELNLSSLELGDSALYFCASTLGLGQGGETQYFGPGTRLLVL.

This chain connects TRBV11-2 to TRBJ2-1, with 9 nucleotides matching TRBD1. Germline lookup yields CDR1 SGHAT and CDR2 FQNNGV. Unmatched junction bases numbered 10, after V lost 5 bases and J lost 8 bases. The CDR3 is 15 residues long. The DNA of the CDR3 is TGTGCCAGCAGCCCCCGGACAGGGGTCATCGATGAGCAGTTCTTC. It translates to CASSPRTGVIDEQFF.

The genes are TRBV2 and TRBJ2-7; D gene unclear. The germline V gene has CDR1 SNHLY and CDR2 FYNNEI. V shed 7 bases and J shed 5 bases, with 12 bases lying between them. The CDR3 has 12 residues. CDR3 sequence: CASTSSTDEQYF. For the CDR3, the DNA is TGTGCCAGCACCTCCAGTACCGACGAGCAGTACTTC.

This chain connects TRBV21-1 to TRBJ1-1. TRBV21-1 is a recognized pseudogene. The CDR3 sequence is 12 residues long. CDR3 coding DNA: TGTGCCAGCAGCAAAGGGAGGACTGAAGCTTTCTTT. It encodes CASSKGRTEAFF.

The V gene is TRBV19, the J gene TRBJ1-4; D is undetermined. The CDR3 consists of 15 residues. Per the germline V gene, CDR1 is LNHDA and CDR2 is SQIVND (reference sequence). V was cut by 3 bases and J by 3 bases, with 11 bases left in between. This CDR3 is CASSMTRGSNEKLFF. CDR3 in DNA: TGTGCCAGTAGTATGACCAGAGGGTCTAATGAAAAACTGTTTTTT.

The chain links TRBV5-4 to TRBJ1-3; D not certain. CDR1 and CDR2 from the germline V gene are SGHNT and YYREEE (reference sequence). The CDR3 sequence is 13 residues long. Trimming took 4 bases from V and 1 from J, leaving 6 bases between them. The CDR3 DNA reads as TGTGCCAGCAGCCCCGGGTCTGGAAACACCATATATTTT. Residues: CASSPGSGNTIYF.